The 2 T cell receptor beta chains presented below share a single source sample, sequenced in a study of graft-versus-host responses after intestinal transplantation (dated by TCRdb to the early 2020s). Their antigen targets remain unknown. Libraries were prepared through the immunoSEQ multiplex PCR assay. Imported from immuneACCESS, the table was reduced by TCRdb to in-frame sequences with V and J called. These copies leave out some clones; in studies compared against another copy, an unresolved V gene accounts for under half, and the cause of the remainder is not known. This sample holds tens of thousands of clones; 85% to 90% were observed only once. The ten largest clonotypes hold approximately 0.35% of the sample. The sample's time point, from its label and the paper: cells obtained before transplantation from donor or recipient. Sequencing used unstimulated CD4+ T cells sorted from spleen or lymph node cells, obtained before intestinal transplant. These receptor sequences come from a human donor who received an intestinal transplant.

The CDR3 reads CASSQETGAFSGNTIYF. The CDR3 DNA sequence: TGCGCCAGCAGCCAAGAAACAGGGGCTTTCTCTGGAAACACCATATATTTT. The chain combines TRBV4-1 with TRBJ1-3; TRBD1 agrees at 7 bases. The V segment lost 0 bases and the J segment 0 bases; nucleotides outside the gene matches: 5. This CDR3 has 17 residues. The germline gives CDR1 MGHRA, CDR2 YSYEKL.

The chain recombines TRBV15 with TRBJ1-2; D not resolved. This CDR3 spans 12 amino acids. Trimming stripped 8 bases from V and 6 bases from J, with 13 bases between. From germline, CDR1 is LNHNV and CDR2 YYDKDF (reference sequence). CDR3 protein: CATSWSGDGYTF. DNA of the CDR3: TGTGCCACCTCCTGGTCGGGTGATGGCTACACCTTC.